Here is one T cell receptor (beta chain) with its context. This sample is drawn from a study of blood T cell repertoires in COVID-19. CDR1 is LGHNA and CDR2 is YNFKEQ in the germline V gene. The CDR3 spans 16 residues. V was shortened by 4 bases and J by 2 bases, with 17 bases between the two germline ends. Donors were grouped by their self-reported clinical history. Measured with immunoSEQ multiplex PCR; TCRdb has only the in-frame clones, and not every one. The sample has about 260,000 clones; more than 75% are singletons. This chain connects TRBV4-2 to TRBJ1-1, with D hard to call. The receptor was derived from a woman in her fifties or sixties who had recovered from COVID-19. Sequencing was done on a sample of PBMCs or T cells enriched from blood (not recorded which). This CDR3 reads CASSPLGSKINTEAFF. As DNA, the CDR3 is TGTGCCAGCAGCCCACTCGGGAGTAAGATTAACACTGAAGCTTTCTTT.